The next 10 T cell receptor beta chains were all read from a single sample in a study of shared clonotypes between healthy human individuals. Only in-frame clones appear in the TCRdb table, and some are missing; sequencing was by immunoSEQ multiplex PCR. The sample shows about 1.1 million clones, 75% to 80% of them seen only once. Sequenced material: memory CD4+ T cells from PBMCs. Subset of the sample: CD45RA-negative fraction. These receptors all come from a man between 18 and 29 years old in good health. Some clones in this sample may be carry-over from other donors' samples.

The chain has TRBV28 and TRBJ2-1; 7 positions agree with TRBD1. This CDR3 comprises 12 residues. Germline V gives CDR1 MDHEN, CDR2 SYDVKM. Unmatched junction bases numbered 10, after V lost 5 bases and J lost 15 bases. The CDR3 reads CASSPLRDSWFF. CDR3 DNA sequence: TGTGCCAGCAGTCCCCTCCGGGACAGCTGGTTCTTC.

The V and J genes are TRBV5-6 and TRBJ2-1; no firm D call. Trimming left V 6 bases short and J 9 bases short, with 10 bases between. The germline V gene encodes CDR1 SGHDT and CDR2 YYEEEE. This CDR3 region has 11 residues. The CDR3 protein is CASNLRSEQFF. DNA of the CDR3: TGTGCCAGCAACCTTAGGAGTGAGCAGTTCTTC.

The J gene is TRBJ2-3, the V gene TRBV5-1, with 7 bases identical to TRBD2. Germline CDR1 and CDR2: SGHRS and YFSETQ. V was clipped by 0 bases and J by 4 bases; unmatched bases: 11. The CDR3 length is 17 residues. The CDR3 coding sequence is TGCGCCAGCAGCTTGGCCGCAATAGCGGGCGGCGCAGATACGCAGTATTTT. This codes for CASSLAAIAGGADTQYF.

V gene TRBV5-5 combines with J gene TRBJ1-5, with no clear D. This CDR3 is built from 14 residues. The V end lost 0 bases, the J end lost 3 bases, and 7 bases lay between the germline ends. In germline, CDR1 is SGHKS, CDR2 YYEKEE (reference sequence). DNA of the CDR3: TGTGCCAGCAGCTTGGACCAGTTCAATCAGCCCCAGCATTTT. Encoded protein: CASSLDQFNQPQHF.

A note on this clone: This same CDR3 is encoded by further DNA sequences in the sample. The CDR3 region has the DNA TGTGCCAGCACCCGGGACAGGTCCTACGAGCAGTACTTC. Its translation is CASTRDRSYEQYF. The chain is built from TRBV2 and TRBJ2-7; 8 bases match TRBD1. V lost 7 bases to trimming and J lost 1 base; unmatched junction nucleotides: 3. Germline-derived CDR1 and CDR2 are SNHLY and FYNNEI. This CDR3 region has 13 residues.

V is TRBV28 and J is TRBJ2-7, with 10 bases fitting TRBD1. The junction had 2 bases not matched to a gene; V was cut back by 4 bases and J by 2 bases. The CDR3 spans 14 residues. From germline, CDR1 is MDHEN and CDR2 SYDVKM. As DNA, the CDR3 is TGTGCCAGCAGTTGGACAGGGGGTCCCTACGAGCAGTACTTC. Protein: CASSWTGGPYEQYF.

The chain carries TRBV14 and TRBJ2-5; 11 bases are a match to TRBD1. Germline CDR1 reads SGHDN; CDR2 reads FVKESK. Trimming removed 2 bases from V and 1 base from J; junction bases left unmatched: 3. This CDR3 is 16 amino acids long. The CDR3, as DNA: TGTGCCAGCAGCCAACAGGACAGGGGGCTCCAAGAGACCCAGTACTTC. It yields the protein CASSQQDRGLQETQYF. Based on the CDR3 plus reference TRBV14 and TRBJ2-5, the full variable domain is EAGVTQFPSHSVIEKGQTVTLRCDPISGHDNLYWYRRVMGKEIKFLLHFVKESKQDESGMPNNRFLAERTGGTYSTLKVQPAELEDSGVYFCASSQQDRGLQETQYFGPGTRLLVL.

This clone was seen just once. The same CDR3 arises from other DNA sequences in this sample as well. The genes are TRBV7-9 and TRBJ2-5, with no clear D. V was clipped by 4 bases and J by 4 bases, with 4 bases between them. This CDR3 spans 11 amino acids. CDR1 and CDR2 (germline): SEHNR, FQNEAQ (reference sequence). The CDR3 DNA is TGTGCCAGCAGCTCTAGAGAGACCCAGTACTTC. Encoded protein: CASSSRETQYF. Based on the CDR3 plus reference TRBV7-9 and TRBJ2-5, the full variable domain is DTGVSQNPRHKITKRGQNVTFRCDPISEHNRLYWYRQTLGQGPEFLTYFQNEAQLEKSRLLSDRFSAERPKGSFSTLEIQRTEQGDSAMYLCASSSRETQYFGPGTRLLVL.

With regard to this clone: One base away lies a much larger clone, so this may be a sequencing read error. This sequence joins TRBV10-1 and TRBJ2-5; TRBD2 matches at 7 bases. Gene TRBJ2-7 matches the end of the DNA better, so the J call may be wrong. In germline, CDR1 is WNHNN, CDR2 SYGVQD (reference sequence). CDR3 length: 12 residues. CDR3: CVSSESGGEQYF. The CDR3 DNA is TGCGTCAGCAGTGAGTCGGGGGGCGAGCAGTACTTC.

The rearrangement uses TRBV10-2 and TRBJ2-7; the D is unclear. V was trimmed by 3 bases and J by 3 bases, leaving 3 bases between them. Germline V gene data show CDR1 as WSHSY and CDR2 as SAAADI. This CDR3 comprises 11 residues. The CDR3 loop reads CASSDIYEQYF. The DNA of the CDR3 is TGCGCCAGCAGTGATATCTACGAGCAGTACTTC.